This T cell receptor (beta chain) came from a study of shared clonotypes between healthy human individuals. Data came from immunoSEQ multiplex PCR; TCRdb stores just in-frame clones and leaves some out. Of 2 million to 3 million clones in the sample, 80% to 95% were seen once. Study-level points and caveats: Naive subsets typically showed greater estimated richness than memory subsets. Roughly 5% of naive CD4 clonotypes were shared across a few donors.

Per the germline V gene, CDR1 is SGHVS and CDR2 is FNYEAQ. The V gene lost 4 bases and the J gene lost 7 bases, with 11 bases spanning the gap. The CDR3 spans 12 residues. Notes on this clone: The target antigen is unknown.

Sequenced: naive CD4+ T cells from PBMCs. Subset denoted: CD45RA+ positively selected. This TCR was recovered from a young man in good health. Some clones in this sample may be carry-over from other donors' samples. J is TRBJ2-7 and V is TRBV7-6; the D is unclear. DNA of the CDR3: TGTGCCAGCAGCTCCGAGGCTGAGGAGCAGTACTTC. Translation gives CASSSEAEEQYF. Combining the CDR3 with reference TRBV7-6 and TRBJ2-7 gives the whole variable domain GAGVSQSPRYKVTKRGQDVALRCDPISGHVSLYWYRQALGQGPEFLTYFNYEAQQDKSGLPNDRFSAERPEGSISTLTIQRTEQRDSAMYRCASSSEAEEQYFGPGTRLTVT.